The rows below give T cell receptor beta chains drawn from one sample of a study of blood T cell repertoires in COVID-19. The repertoire was sequenced with immunoSEQ multiplex PCR; TCRdb's copy has only in-frame clones and lacks some. The sample shows 350,000 to 450,000 clones, around 87% of them seen only once. Sequenced sample: PBMCs or T cells enriched from blood (not recorded which). Source of these receptors: a man aged 35-49 years in a cohort exposed to, infected with or recovered from COVID-19 (not recorded which). CDR3s include the opening cysteine and the closing phenylalanine or tryptophan.

>TRBV5-1
CASSLAGVSTDTQYF
>TRBV28
CASRHSGISYNEQFF
>TRBV4-2
CASSQDEGGISEQYF
>TRBV19
CASSIDRGGRANYGYTF
>TRBV7-8
CASSVDRGNQPQHF
>TRBV7-9
CASSLAFRDSSGNTIYF
>TRBV6-5
CASTKGPGFTDEQYF
>TRBV4-1
CASSPRSSGGGQETQYF
>TRBV5-1
CASSSLARDTGELFF
>TRBV2
CASSDWHSYEQYF
>TRBV5-1
CASSLAAGLNTEAFF
>TRBV6-1
CASSNTGSGAFF
>TRBV11-3
CASSLGGTGGGETQYF
>TRBV11-2
CASSLAWATNEKLFF
>TRBV19
CASSFQGLAGDSYNEQFF
>TRBV5-1
CASSLNGMPGQGRGGYTF
>TRBV11-1
CASSLLRTGGSPLHF
>TRBV27
CASSGHNTDTQYF
>TRBV6-1
CASSEVFNRATSGNTIYF
>TRBV9
CASSVGRDEQFF
>TRBV10-2
CASRATGGRGNEQFF
>TRBV28
CASSLIQGANQPQHF
>TRBV19
CASSSGQLAYEQYF
>TRBV19
CASSGALREWDEKLFF
>TRBV5-4
CASSLPGAGGLGGYTF
>TRBV6-6
CASSYSPGARNQPQHF